This T cell receptor (beta chain) was obtained from a study of blood T cell repertoires in COVID-19. Study overall: Both acute and convalescent COVID-19 samples were obtained from the United States, Italy and Spain. From T cells, B-cell-depleted T cells, or PBMCs came the material, which was cDNA or gDNA.

Source study methods: Cell counts per sample came from amplifying reference gene primers. Clones were read by immunoSEQ multiplex PCR, and TCRdb kept only the in-frame ones, dropping some. V, J and clone size were drawn from that table, and D and trimming were deduced from the DNA. The table lists tens of thousands of clones, 70% to 90% of them singletons, with approximately 15% in the top ten. Germline assignment: CDR1 DFQATT and CDR2 SNEGSKA (reference sequence). J gave up 1 base and V 3 bases, and 11 bases lay outside the gene matches. The CDR3 sequence is 17 residues long. Patients at the Seattle site were enrolled during active infection and followed longitudinally.

J is TRBJ2-5 and V is TRBV20-1; 10 positions agree with TRBD2. This receptor was obtained from a man aged 35 to 55 with COVID-19, enrolled during active disease. The material sequenced was peripheral blood. CDR3 in DNA: TGCAGTGCTAGTCCGTCGTTTAAGCGGGGGGGCCAAGAGACCCAGTACTTC. It yields the protein CSASPSFKRGGQETQYF.